What follows describes a single TCR beta chain. The protocol was immunoSEQ multiplex PCR, while the TCRdb copy is restricted to in-frame clones and leaves out a portion. The data contain 150,000 to 200,000 clones, less than 95% of them seen just once; the ten biggest clones take up about 6%. The data derive from a study of T cell responses to AZD1222 COVID-19 vaccine. With 0 bases removed from V and 2 bases from J, the gap between germline ends came to 10 bases. Germline loops: CDR1 GTSNPN, CDR2 SVGIG (reference sequence). The CDR3 consists of 14 residues. Sequencing used peripheral blood, obtained 28 days after the second AZD1222 dose. The V gene is TRBV30, the J gene TRBJ1-1; D remains unclear. This receptor was obtained from an adult who received the AZD1222 COVID-19 vaccine. The CDR3 nucleotides read TGTGCCTGGAGTGTAGGGCCCGTAAACACTGAAGCTTTCTTT. Amino acids: CAWSVGPVNTEAFF.